The source of this T cell receptor (beta chain) is a study of T-cell reconstitution after alpha-beta-depleted transplantation in children. The CDR3 totals 14 residues. The trim removed 11 bases at V and 4 bases at J, leaving 9 bases unmatched. For TCRbeta, the library was prepared with unique molecular identifiers. Each CDR3 protein is one row after TCRdb ran MiXCR on the PCR reads. The sample includes roughly 300,000 distinct CDR3 sequences, about 9.3% of them seen just once. The sequencing used PBMCs from the stem cell graft donor, collected from the stem cell graft. The sequence derives from a human donor who donated a stem cell graft to a child with acute lymphoblastic leukemia. V and J are TRBV12-3 or TRBV12-4 and TRBJ2-2, with 8 bases that match TRBD2. The DNA for the CDR3 is TGTGCCTCAGCCGGGACTAGGGCCACCGGGGAGCTGTTTTTT. Amino acid sequence: CASAGTRATGELFF.